This T cell receptor beta chain was found in a study of CD8 T cells in Susac syndrome. The healthy controls were matched to patients by age and sex. The CDR3 is 13 amino acids. V dropped 0 bases and J dropped 8 bases, with 9 bases sitting between them. Germline V CDR1 and CDR2: SGHDN, FVKESK. An amount of RNA that ranged from roughly 0.5 to 1 ug was reverse transcribed with random hexamers. Each CDR3 protein gets one entry after TCRdb re-called the immunoSEQ multiplex PCR reads with MiXCR. The table lists under 200,000 distinct CDR3 sequences, 85% to 95% of them singletons. Sequencing was performed on CD4+ T cells from PBMCs. The receptor's source is a human donor in good health. The chain combines TRBV14 with TRBJ2-3; weak D call: TRBD2 (5 bases). The CDR3 sequence: CASSQEYTSTQYF. In DNA form, the CDR3 reads TGTGCCAGCAGCCAAGAATACACTAGTACGCAGTATTTT.